Following are 10 T cell receptor beta chains from one sample sequenced in a study of cytomegalovirus exposure and HLA in healthy donors. Assay: immunoSEQ multiplex PCR; the TCRdb copy retains only in-frame clones and omits some. Among about 140,000 clones listed, 85% to 90% were seen once. The sample consisted of PBMCs. These TCRs come from a young woman in good health and CMV-seropositive.

This clone was observed a single time. The chain employs TRBV6-5 and TRBJ2-7, with 10 bases matching TRBD1. The CDR3 loop spans 13 amino acids. Germline CDR1 is MNHEY and CDR2 is SVGAGI. The V gene end was trimmed by 5 bases and the J gene end by 11 bases; junction bases not matched to a gene: 9. The CDR3 sequence: CASSRTGGIGKYF. For the CDR3, the DNA is TGTGCCAGCAGTCGGACAGGGGGGATCGGAAAGTACTTC.

The chain joins TRBV19 to TRBJ1-1; tentative D call: TRBD1 (6 bases). Looked up from germline, CDR1 is LNHDA and CDR2 is SQIVND (reference sequence). V lost 3 bases, J lost 1 base, and 12 bases lay in between. CDR3 length: 15 amino acids. The CDR3 here is CASSIPTGKNTEAFF. In nucleotides, the CDR3 is TGTGCCAGTAGTATCCCCACAGGGAAGAACACTGAAGCTTTCTTT.

The rearrangement joins TRBV11-2 to TRBJ1-4, with TRBD1 matching 10 bases. The germline CDR1 and CDR2 sequences are SGHAT and FQNNGV. The CDR3 sequence is 14 residues long. V shed 3 bases, J shed 7 bases, and the junction held 2 bases outside the gene matches. As DNA, the CDR3 is TGTGCCAGCAGCTTGACAGGGGGCGGTGAAAAACTGTTTTTT. This gives the protein CASSLTGGGEKLFF. The full variable domain, completed using reference TRBV11-2 and TRBJ1-4, is EAGVAQSPRYKIIEKRQSVAFWCNPISGHATLYWYQQILGQGPKLLIQFQNNGVVDDSQLPKDRFSAERLKGVDSTLKIQPAKLEDSAVYLCASSLTGGGEKLFFGSGTQLSVL.

The chain combines TRBV29-1 with TRBJ2-7; possible D gene TRBD2, 5 bases. Germline CDR1 and CDR2: SQVTM and ANQGSEA. V gave up 5 bases and J gave up 0 bases, with 11 bases separating them. The CDR3 runs 13 residues. For the CDR3, the DNA is TGCAGCGTTCGACCCCGGGGCTCCTACGAGCAGTACTTC. It specifies CSVRPRGSYEQYF.

This clone showed up just once. The V and J genes are TRBV19 and TRBJ1-1; TRBD1 matches 7 bases. Germline CDR1 is LNHDA and CDR2 is SQIVND (reference sequence). Trimming cost V 4 bases and J 8 bases; bases outside gene matches: 16. The CDR3 length is 16 residues. The CDR3 is CASSKAAGGVRQEAFF. The CDR3, as DNA: TGTGCCAGTAGTAAGGCGGCAGGGGGTGTGAGACAGGAAGCTTTCTTT.

The chain joins TRBV23-1 to TRBJ1-1; D gene uncertain. TRBV23-1 is an ORF; its function is uncertain. This CDR3 contains 13 residues. The V gene lost 4 bases and the J gene lost 6 bases, with 12 bases spanning the gap. The CDR3 spells CASSPLSSPEAFF. Written as DNA, the CDR3 is TGCGCCAGCAGTCCCCTCAGTAGCCCTGAAGCTTTCTTT.

This chain joins TRBV7-3 and TRBJ2-7; 12 bases align to TRBD2. Per the germline V gene, CDR1 is SGHTA and CDR2 is FQGTGA. The CDR3 runs 17 residues. After removal of 1 base from V and 3 bases from J, the junction contained 7 bases not matched to a gene. The CDR3 DNA sequence: TGTGCCAGCAGCTTAAGTGGGACTAGCGGGCTTAACTACGAGCAGTACTTC. Protein sequence: CASSLSGTSGLNYEQYF. Full variable domain (rest looked up from reference TRBV7-3 and TRBJ2-7): GAGVSQTPSNKVTEKGKYVELRCDPISGHTALYWYRQSLGQGPEFLIYFQGTGAADDSGLPNDRFFAVRPEGSVSTLKIQRTERGDSAVYLCASSLSGTSGLNYEQYFGPGTRLTVT.

V gene TRBV5-4 combines with J gene TRBJ2-7, with 12 nucleotides matching TRBD2. The CDR3 sequence is 17 residues long. Germline values: CDR1 SGHNT, CDR2 YYREEE (reference sequence). V shed 4 bases, J shed 3 bases, and the junction held 11 bases outside the gene matches. CDR3 bases: TGTGCCAGCAGCGCCCAACTAGCGGGGGGCCCGAACTACGAGCAGTACTTC. It encodes CASSAQLAGGPNYEQYF.

The chain links TRBV2 to TRBJ2-2; D is ambiguous. Trimming took 6 bases from V and 1 from J, leaving 12 bases between them. The CDR3 sequence is 15 residues long. The germline V gene has CDR1 SNHLY and CDR2 FYNNEI. Written as DNA, the CDR3 is TGTGCCAGCAGCCCCGTGACACTGAACACCGGGGAGCTGTTTTTT. It yields the protein CASSPVTLNTGELFF.

V is TRBV7-8 and J is TRBJ1-5, with D unresolved. This CDR3 has 14 residues. Germline values: CDR1 SGHVS, CDR2 FQNEAQ. Trimming pared 1 base from V and 4 bases from J, leaving 8 bases between. The CDR3 DNA follows: TGTGCCAGCAGCTTAGTGTCGGGGAATCAGCCCCAGCATTTT. The encoded protein is CASSLVSGNQPQHF.